Detailed here is one T cell receptor (beta chain). Its antigen is unknown. These data belong to a study of PD-1 blockade in classical Hodgkin lymphoma. Overall study context: Patients were administered nivolumab (3 mg/kg intravenously) every 2 weeks. Study results and caveats: Partial responders and progressors had significantly lower baseline TCR diversity. With CD4+ cells, TCR diversity rose significantly by C4D1, but not with CD8+ cells.

The repertoire was sequenced with immunoSEQ multiplex PCR; TCRdb's copy has only in-frame clones and lacks some. The data hold roughly 140,000 clones, with 78% observed a single time. No patient escaped relapse after autologous stem cell transplantation, and brentuximab vedotin exposure varied. Patients' outcomes at their best amounted to complete response, partial response or progressive disease. The CDR3 is 15 amino acids. CDR1 is MGHDK, CDR2 SYGVNS, per germline. V shed 3 bases and J 5 bases; nucleotides not matched to a gene: 9. This sequence joins TRBV25-1 and TRBJ2-5; 7 bases match TRBD1. This sequence originates from a human donor with classical Hodgkin lymphoma. Sequences were derived from peripheral blood mononuclear cells (PBMCs), sampled before the second cycle of nivolumab. CDR3 protein: CASSELGQVGETQYF. Here the CDR3 DNA reads TGTGCCAGCAGTGAGCTCGGACAGGTCGGGGAGACCCAGTACTTC.